The entry below describes one T cell receptor beta chain. A much larger clone is a single base away; this may be a read error. This specimen belongs to a study of OX40 agonist ivuxolimab in advanced cancers. In the study overall: From 23 to 79 years was the age range, with a mean of around 56 years, and about 83% were male.

The table came from immunoSEQ multiplex PCR; TCRdb's copy has only in-frame clones and leaves some out. The table has 50,000 to 55,000 clones, roughly 90% seen once. The CDR3 has 13 amino acids. In germline, CDR1 is MGHRA, CDR2 YSYEKL. The V and J genes are TRBV4-1 and TRBJ1-2; D is possibly TRBD1 (6 bases). The receptor's source is an adult with an advanced solid tumor such as melanoma, head and neck, liver or kidney cancer. The sequenced sample was CD4+ or CD8+ T cells sorted from blood, obtained in a trial of the OX40 agonist ivuxolimab. The CDR3 nucleotides are TGCACCAGCAGCGTCACAGGGAACTATGGCTACACCTTC. It translates to CTSSVTGNYGYTF.